The 24 T cell receptor beta chains in this list originate from one sample, sequenced in a study of regulatory T cells in long-lasting Graves disease. Arm-PCR with iRepertoire HTBI primers amplified the CDR3 regions for these TCR beta libraries. TCRdb reprocessed the multiplex PCR reads with MiXCR, giving one entry per CDR3 protein. The sample has fewer than 450,000 distinct CDR3 sequences, around 24% seen once. Time point of the sample: persistent/refractory GD, antithyroid drugs over 5 years with positive TRAb. PBMC RNA was the source of the TCR library. Sequencing was performed on peripheral blood mononuclear cells (PBMCs), taken when the disease was refractory, from a patient treated with antithyroid drugs. Every receptor here comes from a female donor with Graves disease.

Points on this clonotype: Germline is not matched at one junction end, which may reflect a read error. The V and J genes are TRBV3-1 and TRBJ1-1; the D is unclear. The CDR3 extends over 13 amino acids. Germline V gene data show CDR1 as LGHDT and CDR2 as YNNKEL (reference sequence). The CDR3 DNA follows: TGTGCCGGCAGCCAAGAGATTAACACTGAAGCTTTCTTT. Its translation: CAGSQEINTEAFF. The full variable domain, rest sourced from reference TRBV3-1 and TRBJ1-1, is DTAVSQTPKYLVTQMGNDKSIKCEQNLGHDTMYWYKQDSKKFLKIMFSYNNKELIINETVPNRFSPKSPDKAHLNLHINSLELGDSAVYFCAGSQEINTEAFFGQGTRLTVV.

Concerning this clonotype: At one end the junction does not follow the germline gene, possibly because of a read error. The chain employs TRBV2 and TRBJ2-5, with 7 bases lining up with TRBD2. This CDR3 contains 11 residues. In germline, CDR1 is SNHLY, CDR2 FYNNEI. CDR3 sequence (DNA): TGTACCAGCAGTGCGGGGGAGGACCAGTACTTC. It translates to CTSSAGEDQYF.

This clonotype was counted many times. The J gene is TRBJ2-4, the V gene TRBV11-2; perhaps TRBD1 as D (6 bases). This CDR3 spans 14 amino acids. CDR1 and CDR2 (germline): SGHAT, FQNNGV. Trimming stripped 5 bases from V and 7 bases from J, with 15 bases between. For the CDR3, the DNA is TGTGCCAGCAGCACTCTACAGGGCAGCAACATTCAGTACTTC. This sequence encodes CASSTLQGSNIQYF.

The rearrangement joins TRBV24-1 to TRBJ2-3, with TRBD2 matching over 10 bases. The V gene's germline CDR1 is KGHDR and CDR2 SFDVKD. Trimming cost V 2 bases and J 3 bases; bases outside gene matches: 10. The CDR3 has 18 amino acids. The CDR3 nucleotides are TGTGCCACCAGTGATTCTACTCCTAGCGGGAGTCGGACAGATACGCAGTATTTT. Translation: CATSDSTPSGSRTDTQYF.

The chain combines TRBV4-3 with TRBJ2-4; 7 positions agree with TRBD1. J lost 8 bases, V lost 2 bases, and 12 bases had no gene match. CDR3 length equals 16 residues. Looked up from germline, CDR1 is LGHNA and CDR2 is YSLEER. In DNA, the CDR3 is TGCGCCAGCAGCCAAAACCACAGGAACAGGGGCGACATTCAGTACTTC. Amino acids: CASSQNHRNRGDIQYF.

The genes are TRBV12-5 and TRBJ2-5; 8 bases line up with TRBD1. The V segment lost 5 bases and the J segment 5 bases; nucleotides outside the gene matches: 13. From germline, CDR1 is LGHNT and CDR2 FRNRAP. This CDR3 spans 16 amino acids. The CDR3 spells CASGKTSGTGKETQYF. In DNA, the CDR3 is TGTGCTAGTGGTAAAACCTCCGGGACAGGCAAGGAGACCCAGTACTTC. The full variable domain, its missing parts supplied by reference TRBV12-5 and TRBJ2-5, is DARVTQTPRHKVTEMGQEVTMRCQPILGHNTVFWYRQTMMQGLELLAYFRNRAPLDDSGMPKDRFSAEMPDATLATLKIQPSEPRDSAVYFCASGKTSGTGKETQYFGPGTRLLVL.

There are many counts of this clonotype. The rearrangement links TRBV27 to TRBJ2-7; 13 nucleotides line up with TRBD2. Germline lookup yields CDR1 MNHEY and CDR2 SMNVEV (reference sequence). The CDR3 consists of 14 residues. Unmatched junction bases numbered 5, after V lost 6 bases and J lost 6 bases. CDR3 protein: CASSPGTSGTEQYF. CDR3 in DNA: TGTGCCAGCAGCCCCGGGACTAGCGGGACCGAGCAGTACTTC.

This clonotype has a count of ten or more. The CDR3: CASSERDRPYNYGYTF. In nucleotides, the CDR3 is TGTGCCAGCAGTGAAAGGGACAGGCCTTATAACTATGGCTACACCTTC. J is TRBJ1-2 and V is TRBV2, with TRBD1 matching over 8 bases. The CDR3 contains 16 residues. Germline trimming cut 2 bases from V and 1 base from J; bases unmatched to any gene: 6. Germline loops: CDR1 SNHLY, CDR2 FYNNEI.

This clonotype was seen a handful of times. The chain joins TRBV20-1 to TRBJ2-5, with D possibly matching TRBD1 (5 bases). The germline V gene has CDR1 DFQATT and CDR2 SNEGSKA (reference sequence). V lost 5 bases and J 2 bases, leaving 18 bases between the germline ends. This CDR3 spans 15 amino acids. CDR3 sequence reads: CSASLSLGLQETQYF. The CDR3 DNA reads TGCAGTGCTTCCCTTAGTCTGGGGCTACAAGAGACCCAGTACTTC.

This clonotype was detected only a few times. The chain couples TRBV30 to TRBJ2-7; D possibly corresponds to TRBD1 (6 bases). V lost 1 base and J lost 3, with 10 bases in between. This CDR3 has 13 residues. CDR1 is GTSNPN and CDR2 is SVGIG in the germline V gene (reference sequence). CDR3 DNA: TGTGCCTGGAGTGGGGACAACCGCTACGAGCAGTACTTC. It specifies CAWSGDNRYEQYF. The full variable domain, completed using reference TRBV30 and TRBJ2-7, is SQTIHQWPATLVQPVGSPLSLECTVEGTSNPNLYWYRQAAGRGLQLLFYSVGIGQISSEVPQNLSASRPQDRQFILSSKKLLLSDSGFYLCAWSGDNRYEQYFGPGTRLTVT.

Only a few counts were recorded for this clonotype. The chain carries TRBV2 and TRBJ2-2; no clear D. The V end was cut by 4 bases, the J end by 5 bases, with 11 bases between. The CDR3 covers 14 residues. CDR1 and CDR2 from the germline V gene are SNHLY and FYNNEI. CDR3 protein: CASSVNAPTGELFF. DNA for the CDR3: TGTGCCAGCAGTGTTAATGCCCCGACCGGGGAGCTGTTTTTT. Filled out from reference TRBV2 and TRBJ2-2, the complete variable domain reads EPEVTQTPSHQVTQMGQEVILRCVPISNHLYFYWYRQILGQKVEFLVSFYNNEISEKSEIFDDQFSVERPDGSNFTLKIRSTKLEDSAMYFCASSVNAPTGELFFGEGSRLTVL.

This clonotype was seen repeatedly, ten times or more. The rearrangement links TRBV7-8 to TRBJ1-2; D gene ambiguous. The CDR3 has 13 amino acids. The ends were cut back, 1 base at V and 0 bases at J, with 3 bases in the middle. Looked up from germline, CDR1 is SGHVS and CDR2 is FQNEAQ. The DNA for the CDR3 is TGTGCCAGCAGCTTAGACCCTAACTATGGCTACACCTTC. It is translated as CASSLDPNYGYTF.

The chain has TRBV7-3 and TRBJ2-2; D possibly corresponds to TRBD2 (5 bases). Germline CDR1 reads SGHTA; CDR2 reads FQGTGA. This CDR3 region has 13 residues. The V end was cut by 4 bases, the J end by 16 bases, with 19 bases between. The CDR3 DNA reads TGTGCCAGCAGCTCCGGACGGACTGGCGTAGCGTTTTTT. The encoded protein is CASSSGRTGVAFF.

The rearrangement uses TRBV28 and TRBJ2-2, with 10 bases aligning to TRBD1. J was trimmed by 6 bases and V by 11 bases; bases with no gene match: 18. The V gene's germline CDR1 is MDHEN and CDR2 SYDVKM. The CDR3 is 17 amino acids. The CDR3 reads CAGTELPGQGPAGELFF. The CDR3 DNA is TGTGCCGGCACCGAATTACCGGGACAGGGGCCAGCCGGGGAGCTGTTTTTT.

For this clonotype: Mismatch with germline at one junction end may stem from a read error. This rearrangement joins TRBV4-1 to TRBJ1-5; D gene unclear. CDR1 is MGHRA, CDR2 YSYEKL, per germline. CDR3 length: 14 amino acids. Written as DNA, the CDR3 is TGCGCCAGCGGCCAAGCTCTGAGTAATCAGCCCCAGCATTTT. Translated, it gives CASGQALSNQPQHF.

This clonotype was seen more than once but under ten times. V and J are TRBV5-1 and TRBJ2-2; no definite D call. This CDR3 contains 14 residues. V was shortened by 4 bases and J by 1 base, with 8 bases between the two germline ends. Germline values: CDR1 SGHRS, CDR2 YFSETQ. CDR3 nucleotides: TGCGCCAGCAGCCATCGGTGGAACACCGGGGAGCTGTTTTTT. Translating it yields CASSHRWNTGELFF. Looking up the rest from reference TRBV5-1 and TRBJ2-2 gives the full variable domain: KAGVTQTPRYLIKTRGQQVTLSCSPISGHRSVSWYQQTPGQGLQFLFEYFSETQRNKGNFPGRFSGRQFSNSRSEMNVSTLELGDSALYLCASSHRWNTGELFFGEGSRLTVL.

The chain links TRBV28 to TRBJ2-2; D may match TRBD1 or TRBD2 (5 bases each). Between the trimmed V and J ends, which lost 6 bases and 0 bases, there was a span of 14 bases. The germline V gene encodes CDR1 MDHEN and CDR2 SYDVKM. The CDR3 has 16 residues. The CDR3 region is CASRTGAPSNTGELFF. The CDR3 nucleotides read TGTGCCAGCAGAACCGGGGCACCCTCGAACACCGGGGAGCTGTTTTTT.

This chain links TRBV14 with TRBJ2-7; TRBD1 is a possible D gene (6 bases). The CDR3 spans 14 residues. Deletions cut 3 bases from V and 4 bases from J, with 13 bases between. CDR1 is SGHDN, CDR2 FVKESK, per germline. CDR3 sequence reads: CASSQGHGTYEQYF. CDR3 nucleotide sequence: TGTGCCAGCAGCCAGGGACATGGGACGTACGAGCAGTACTTC. The variable domain in full, completed from reference TRBV14 and TRBJ2-7, reads EAGVTQFPSHSVIEKGQTVTLRCDPISGHDNLYWYRRVMGKEIKFLLHFVKESKQDESGMPNNRFLAERTGGTYSTLKVQPAELEDSGVYFCASSQGHGTYEQYFGPGTRLTVT.

This clonotype was seen repeatedly, ten times or more. The chain links TRBV7-8 to TRBJ1-5; D not certain. V was clipped by 5 bases and J by 3 bases, with 17 bases between them. Germline lookup yields CDR1 SGHVS and CDR2 FQNEAQ. The CDR3 consists of 16 residues. This CDR3 reads CASSKTDLAPNQPQHF. In DNA, the CDR3 is TGTGCCAGCAGCAAAACCGACCTGGCCCCCAATCAGCCCCAGCATTTT.

This clonotype was detected only a few times. The chain links TRBV12-5 to TRBJ2-5, with no clear D. V lost 6 bases, J lost 1 base, and 9 bases lay in between. The CDR3 length is 13 residues. The germline V gene has CDR1 LGHNT and CDR2 FRNRAP. In DNA form, the CDR3 reads TGTGCTAGTGGCCCGGGCCTCCAAGAGACCCAGTACTTC. It yields the protein CASGPGLQETQYF.

This clonotype was picked up one time. The chain combines TRBV7-6 with TRBJ2-7; possible D gene TRBD2, 6 bases. Germline V gene sequence: CDR1 SGHVS, CDR2 FNYEAQ. The CDR3 contains 15 residues. V shed 4 bases and J shed 2 bases, with 15 bases lying between them. The DNA of the CDR3 is TGTGCCAGCAGCTCCCTAACTAGCAGGACCTACGAGCAGTACTTC. Protein sequence: CASSSLTSRTYEQYF.

This clonotype turned up a few times. This chain joins TRBV6-1 and TRBJ2-3, with 12 bases lining up with TRBD2. Germline loops: CDR1 MNHNS, CDR2 SASEGT. CDR3 length: 15 amino acids. Trimming at V came to 6 bases and at J to 4 bases, leaving 5 bases not matched to a gene. The CDR3 reads CASSGLAGWSDTQYF. Here the CDR3 DNA reads TGTGCCAGCAGCGGACTAGCGGGATGGTCAGATACGCAGTATTTT.

This clonotype has ten or more counts. The chain carries TRBV30 and TRBJ2-7, with 7 bases aligning to TRBD2. Losses at the gene ends were 0 bases for V and 6 bases for J; bases not matched to a gene: 8. Germline V gives CDR1 GTSNPN, CDR2 SVGIG (reference sequence). The CDR3 contains 14 residues. This CDR3 is CAWSVSAGVGEQYF. DNA of the CDR3: TGTGCCTGGAGTGTTTCGGCGGGAGTGGGCGAGCAGTACTTC.

Remarks on this clonotype: A junction boundary mismatches the germline segment, possibly from a read error. The V and J genes are TRBV6-5 and TRBJ1-1; 7 nucleotides match TRBD1. The CDR3 runs 13 residues. CDR1 MNHEY and CDR2 SVGAGI come from the germline V gene. The CDR3 region is CASSLQGYTETFF. The CDR3 DNA is TGTGCCAGCAGTTTACAGGGGTACACTGAAACTTTCTTT.